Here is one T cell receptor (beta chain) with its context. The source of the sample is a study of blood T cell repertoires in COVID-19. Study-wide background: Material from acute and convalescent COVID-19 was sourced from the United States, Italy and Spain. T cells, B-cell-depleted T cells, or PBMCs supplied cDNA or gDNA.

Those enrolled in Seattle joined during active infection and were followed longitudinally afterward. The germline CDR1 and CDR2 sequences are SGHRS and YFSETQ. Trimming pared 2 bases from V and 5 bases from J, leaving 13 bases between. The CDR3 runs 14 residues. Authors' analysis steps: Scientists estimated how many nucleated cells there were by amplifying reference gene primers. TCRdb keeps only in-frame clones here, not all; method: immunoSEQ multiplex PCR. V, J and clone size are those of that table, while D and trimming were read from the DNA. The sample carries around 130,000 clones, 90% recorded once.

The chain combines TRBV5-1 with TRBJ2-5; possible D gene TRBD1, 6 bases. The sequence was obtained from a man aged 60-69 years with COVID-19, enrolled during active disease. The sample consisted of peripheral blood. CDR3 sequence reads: CASSFNRVQETQYF. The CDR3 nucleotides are TGCGCCAGCAGCTTTAACAGGGTCCAGGAGACCCAGTACTTC.